One and the same sample provided the 11 T cell receptor beta chains below, sequenced in a study of blood T cell repertoires in COVID-19. Method: immunoSEQ multiplex PCR; TCRdb's copy keeps in-frame clones and lacks some. Found here are about 440,000 clones, 80% to 90% of them singletons; the top ten hold about 4.3%. Sample: peripheral blood. The receptors derive from a woman aged 25 to 45 with acute or convalescent COVID-19.

Only a few counts were recorded for this clone. The V gene is TRBV5-1, the J gene TRBJ2-7; D is ambiguous. The CDR3 spans 14 residues. Looked up from germline, CDR1 is SGHRS and CDR2 is YFSETQ. The V end was cut by 4 bases, the J end by 0 bases, with 11 bases between. The CDR3: CASSQAQSSYEQYF. For the CDR3, the DNA is TGCGCCAGCAGCCAGGCTCAAAGCTCCTACGAGCAGTACTTC.

The DNA for the CDR3 is TGTGCCAGCTCACCGTCCCAGGGGGTTAATCAGCCCCAGCATTTT. Translated, it gives CASSPSQGVNQPQHF. The chain carries TRBV18 and TRBJ1-5, with 7 bases lining up with TRBD1. From germline, CDR1 is KGHSH and CDR2 LQKENI. Trimming removed 3 bases from V and 4 bases from J; junction bases left unmatched: 6. The CDR3 is 15 amino acids.

The CDR3 nucleotides are TGTGCCAGCAGCGTAGAAGTGGGGGGTTTCACAGATACGCAGTATTTT. Protein sequence: CASSVEVGGFTDTQYF. The rearrangement links TRBV9 to TRBJ2-3; D may be TRBD2 (6 bases). V lost 0 bases and J 2 bases, leaving 13 bases between the germline ends. Germline-derived CDR1 and CDR2 are SGDLS and YYNGEE. The CDR3 has 16 residues.

This rearrangement joins TRBV15 to TRBJ1-4; 8 bases map to TRBD1. Germline V lookup: CDR1 LNHNV, CDR2 YYDKDF (reference sequence). Germline trimming cut 0 bases from V and 1 base from J; bases unmatched to any gene: 13. The CDR3 runs to 20 residues. The CDR3 coding sequence is TGTGCCACCAGCAGAGATCGGTCAGGGGGCCATCCGAGAACTAATGAAAAACTGTTTTTT. This codes for CATSRDRSGGHPRTNEKLFF.

CDR3 coding DNA: TGTGCCAGCAGCTTGGGAAGGAGTGAGGACAGGGTGAATTCACCCCTCCACTTT. As protein: CASSLGRSEDRVNSPLHF. This chain links TRBV5-4 with TRBJ1-6, with 8 bases fitting TRBD1. The V gene end was trimmed by 0 bases and the J gene end by 7 bases; junction bases not matched to a gene: 12. The CDR3 is 18 residues long. Per the germline V gene, CDR1 is SGHNT and CDR2 is YYREEE (reference sequence).

The V and J genes are TRBV9 and TRBJ2-1, with D possibly being TRBD1 (5 bases). V was pared by 0 bases and J by 3 bases, with 10 bases between. The V gene's germline CDR1 is SGDLS and CDR2 YYNGEE. CDR3 size: 15 residues. The CDR3, as DNA: TGTGCCAGCAGCGTAGTTTCAGGGAACTACAATGAGCAGTTCTTC. Translating gives CASSVVSGNYNEQFF.

In the case of this clone: Other DNA sequences in the same sample also yield this CDR3. Written as DNA, the CDR3 is TGTGCCAGCAGCCCGCGGACAGGCTCCTACGAGCAGTACTTC. The encoded protein is CASSPRTGSYEQYF. The rearrangement joins TRBV3-1 (or the pseudogene TRBV3-2) to TRBJ2-7; TRBD1 agrees at 7 bases. Per germline, CDR1 LGHDT and CDR2 YNNKEL (reference sequence). This CDR3 is 14 amino acids long. V shed 4 bases and J 0 bases; nucleotides not matched to a gene: 3.

This chain joins TRBV28 and TRBJ1-2; D is possibly TRBD1 (5 bases). Germline CDR1 MDHEN, CDR2 SYDVKM. Trimming left V 3 bases short and J 8 bases short, with 13 bases between. This CDR3 comprises 13 residues. This chain's CDR3 is CASSFSGIGGYTF. CDR3 DNA: TGTGCCAGCAGTTTTTCAGGGATAGGGGGCTACACCTTC.

The rearrangement joins TRBV11-3 to TRBJ2-2; TRBD1 matches at 8 bases. Trimming cost V 5 bases and J 5 bases; bases outside gene matches: 1. There are 13 residues in the CDR3. The germline gives CDR1 SGHNT, CDR2 YENEEA. The CDR3 DNA reads as TGTGCCAGCAGCAGACAGGGGACCGGGGAGCTGTTTTTT. Translating it yields CASSRQGTGELFF. The whole variable domain, filled in from reference TRBV11-3 and TRBJ2-2, reads EAGVVQSPRYKIIEKKQPVAFWCNPISGHNTLYWYLQNLGQGPELLIRYENEEAVDDSQLPKDRFSAERLKGVDSTLKIQPAELGDSAVYLCASSRQGTGELFFGEGSRLTVL.

This chain connects TRBV6-5 to TRBJ2-2; TRBD1 aligns across 8 bases. V lost 5 bases and J lost 2; bases outside the gene matches: 4. Germline V gene data show CDR1 as MNHEY and CDR2 as SVGAGI. This CDR3 has 15 residues. CDR3: CASSRDRKNTGELFF. CDR3 bases: TGTGCCAGCAGTCGGGACAGGAAAAACACCGGGGAGCTGTTTTTT.

The chain is built from TRBV19 and TRBJ1-3; no definite D call. Germline assignment: CDR1 LNHDA and CDR2 SQIVND (reference sequence). V gave up 3 bases and J gave up 0 bases, with 9 bases separating them. The CDR3 is made up of 15 amino acids. CDR3: CASSIYLISGNTIYF. The CDR3, as DNA: TGTGCCAGTAGTATCTACCTGATCTCTGGAAACACCATATATTTT.